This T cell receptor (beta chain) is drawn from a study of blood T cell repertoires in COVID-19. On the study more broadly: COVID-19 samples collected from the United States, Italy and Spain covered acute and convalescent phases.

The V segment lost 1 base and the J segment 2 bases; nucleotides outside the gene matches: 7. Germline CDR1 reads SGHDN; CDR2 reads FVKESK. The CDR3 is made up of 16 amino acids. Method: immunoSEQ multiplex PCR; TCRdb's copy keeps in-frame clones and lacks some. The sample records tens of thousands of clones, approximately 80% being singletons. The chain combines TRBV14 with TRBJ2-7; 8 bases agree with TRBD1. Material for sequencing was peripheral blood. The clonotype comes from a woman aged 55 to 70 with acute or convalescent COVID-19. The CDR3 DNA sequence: TGTGCCAGCAGCCAAGCGAGCAGGGGGCGCCCCTACGAGCAGTACTTC. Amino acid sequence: CASSQASRGRPYEQYF.